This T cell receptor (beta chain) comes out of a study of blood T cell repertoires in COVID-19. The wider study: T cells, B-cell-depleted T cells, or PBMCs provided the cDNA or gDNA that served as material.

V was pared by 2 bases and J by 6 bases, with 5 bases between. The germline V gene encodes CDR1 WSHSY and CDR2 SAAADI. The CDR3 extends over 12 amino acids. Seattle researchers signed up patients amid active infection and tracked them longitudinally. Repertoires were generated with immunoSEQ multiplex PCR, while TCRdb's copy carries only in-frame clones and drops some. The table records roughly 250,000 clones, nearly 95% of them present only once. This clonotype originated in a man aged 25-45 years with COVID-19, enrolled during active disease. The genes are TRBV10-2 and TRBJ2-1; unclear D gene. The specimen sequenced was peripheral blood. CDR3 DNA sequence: TGCGCCAGCAGTGAGCTCGGCAATGAGCAGTTCTTC. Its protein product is CASSELGNEQFF.